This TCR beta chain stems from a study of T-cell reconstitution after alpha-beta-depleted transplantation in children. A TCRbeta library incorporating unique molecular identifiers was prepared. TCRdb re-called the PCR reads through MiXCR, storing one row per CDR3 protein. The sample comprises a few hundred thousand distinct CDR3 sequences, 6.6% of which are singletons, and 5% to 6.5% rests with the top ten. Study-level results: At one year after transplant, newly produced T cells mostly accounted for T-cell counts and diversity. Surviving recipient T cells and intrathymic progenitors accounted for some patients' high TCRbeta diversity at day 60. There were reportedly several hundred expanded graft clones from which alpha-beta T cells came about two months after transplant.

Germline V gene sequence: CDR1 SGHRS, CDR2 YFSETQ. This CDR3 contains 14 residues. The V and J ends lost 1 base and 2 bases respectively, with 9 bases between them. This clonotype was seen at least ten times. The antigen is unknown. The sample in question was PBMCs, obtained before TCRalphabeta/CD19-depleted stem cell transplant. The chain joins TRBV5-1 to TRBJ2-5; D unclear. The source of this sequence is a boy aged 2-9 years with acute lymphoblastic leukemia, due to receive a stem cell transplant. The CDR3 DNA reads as TGCGCCAGCAGCTTGCAAATAACTCAAGAGACCCAGTACTTC. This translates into CASSLQITQETQYF.